This TCR beta chain comes out of a study of sequential checkpoint blockade in melanoma. Measured with immunoSEQ multiplex PCR; TCRdb has only the in-frame clones, and not every one. The data show 3,500 to 5,000 clones, around 55% seen once. Sample treatment: randomized to nivolumab then ipilimumab (arm A) or the reverse (arm B). This sequence originates from a human donor with melanoma. Sequencing was performed on CD8+ T cells sorted from blood (inferred from file names), taken from a patient given nivolumab and ipilimumab in sequence.

The CDR3 bases are TGTGCCAGCAGTTACCCACAGGGGGTTTTGAATGAGCAGTTCTTC. Protein: CASSYPQGVLNEQFF. The chain couples TRBV6-6 to TRBJ2-1; 8 bases fit TRBD1. V lost 2 bases to trimming and J lost 7 bases; unmatched junction nucleotides: 7. The CDR3 runs 15 residues. Per the germline V gene, CDR1 is MNHNY and CDR2 is SVGAGI (reference sequence).